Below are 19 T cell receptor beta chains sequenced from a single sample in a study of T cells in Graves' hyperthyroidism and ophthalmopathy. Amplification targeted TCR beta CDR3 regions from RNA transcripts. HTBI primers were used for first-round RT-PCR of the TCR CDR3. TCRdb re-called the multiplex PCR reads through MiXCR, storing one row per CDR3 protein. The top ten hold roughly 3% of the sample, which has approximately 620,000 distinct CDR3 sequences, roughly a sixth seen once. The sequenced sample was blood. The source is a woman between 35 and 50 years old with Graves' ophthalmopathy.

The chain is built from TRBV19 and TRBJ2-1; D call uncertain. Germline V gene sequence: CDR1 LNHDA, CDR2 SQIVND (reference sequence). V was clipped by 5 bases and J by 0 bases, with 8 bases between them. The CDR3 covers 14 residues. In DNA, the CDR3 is TGTGCCAGTAGTGTCCGTAGCTCCTACAATGAGCAGTTCTTC. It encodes CASSVRSSYNEQFF.

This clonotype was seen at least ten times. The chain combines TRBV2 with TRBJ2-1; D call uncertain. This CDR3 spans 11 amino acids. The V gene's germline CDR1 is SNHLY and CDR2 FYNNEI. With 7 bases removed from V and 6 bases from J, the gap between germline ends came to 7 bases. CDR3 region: CASNRFNEQFF. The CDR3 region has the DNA TGTGCCAGCAATAGATTCAATGAGCAGTTCTTC. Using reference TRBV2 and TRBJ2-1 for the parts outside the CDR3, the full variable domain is EPEVTQTPSHQVTQMGQEVILRCVPISNHLYFYWYRQILGQKVEFLVSFYNNEISEKSEIFDDQFSVERPDGSNFTLKIRSTKLEDSAMYFCASNRFNEQFFGPGTRLTVL.

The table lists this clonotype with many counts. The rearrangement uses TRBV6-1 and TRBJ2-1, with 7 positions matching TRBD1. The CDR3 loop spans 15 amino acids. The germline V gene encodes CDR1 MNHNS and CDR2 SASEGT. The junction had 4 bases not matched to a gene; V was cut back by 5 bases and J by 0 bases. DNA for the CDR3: TGTGCCAGCAGTCCCGACAGGGACTCCTACAATGAGCAGTTCTTC. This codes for CASSPDRDSYNEQFF.

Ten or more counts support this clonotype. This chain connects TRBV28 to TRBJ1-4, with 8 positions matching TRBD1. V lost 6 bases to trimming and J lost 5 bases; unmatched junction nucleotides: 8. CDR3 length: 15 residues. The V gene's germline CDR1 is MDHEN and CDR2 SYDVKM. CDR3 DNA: TGTGCCAGCAGACCCACAGGGGGGCCCAATGAAAAACTGTTTTTT. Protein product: CASRPTGGPNEKLFF.

The CDR3: CASSLLYGNTIYF. CDR3 nucleotides: TGTGCCAGCAGCCTACTGTATGGAAACACCATATATTTT. This rearrangement joins TRBV7-9 to TRBJ1-3; D uncertain. CDR3 size: 13 residues. The ends were cut back, 5 bases at V and 3 bases at J, with 8 bases in the middle. Germline assignment: CDR1 SEHNR and CDR2 FQNEAQ (reference sequence).

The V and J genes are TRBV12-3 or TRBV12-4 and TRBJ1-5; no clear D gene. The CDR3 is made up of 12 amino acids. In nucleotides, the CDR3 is TGTGTCACCCGGACCCCCAATCAGCCCCAGCATTTT. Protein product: CVTRTPNQPQHF.

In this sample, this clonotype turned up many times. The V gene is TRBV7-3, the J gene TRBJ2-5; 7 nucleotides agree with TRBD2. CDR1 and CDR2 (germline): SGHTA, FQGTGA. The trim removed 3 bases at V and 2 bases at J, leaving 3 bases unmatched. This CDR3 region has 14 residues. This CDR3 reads CASSLGTTQETQYF. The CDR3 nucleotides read TGTGCCAGCAGCTTGGGGACTACGCAAGAGACCCAGTACTTC.

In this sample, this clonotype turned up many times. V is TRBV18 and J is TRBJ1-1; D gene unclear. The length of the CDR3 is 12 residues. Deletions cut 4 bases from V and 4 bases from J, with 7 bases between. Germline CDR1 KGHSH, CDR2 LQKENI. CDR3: CASSRQSTEAFF. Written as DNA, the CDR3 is TGTGCCAGCTCACGACAATCCACTGAAGCTTTCTTT.

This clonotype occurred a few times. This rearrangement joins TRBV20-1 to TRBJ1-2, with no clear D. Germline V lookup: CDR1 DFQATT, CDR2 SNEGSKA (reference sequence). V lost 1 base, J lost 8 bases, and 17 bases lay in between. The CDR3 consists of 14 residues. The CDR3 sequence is CSARGHETPVGYTF. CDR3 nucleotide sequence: TGCAGTGCTAGAGGTCATGAGACACCCGTGGGCTACACCTTC.

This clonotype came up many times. Here the CDR3 DNA reads TGCAGTGCTAGAGATCTGGCCGGGGAAGCGACCTACGAGCAGTACTTC. It yields the protein CSARDLAGEATYEQYF. The rearrangement uses TRBV20-1 and TRBJ2-7, with a tentative D call TRBD2 (5 bases). The CDR3 is 16 amino acids. V lost 0 bases and J lost 2, with 17 bases in between. Germline V gene sequence: CDR1 DFQATT, CDR2 SNEGSKA (reference sequence).

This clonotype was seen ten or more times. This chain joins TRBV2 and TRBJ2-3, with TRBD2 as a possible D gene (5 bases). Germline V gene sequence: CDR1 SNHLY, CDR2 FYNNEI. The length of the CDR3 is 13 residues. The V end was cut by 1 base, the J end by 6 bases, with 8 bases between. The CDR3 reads CASSEDSADTQYF. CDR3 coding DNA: TGTGCCAGCAGTGAAGATAGCGCGGATACGCAGTATTTT.

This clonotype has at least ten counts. CDR3 protein: CASRTQTLANNEQFF. Written as DNA, the CDR3 is TGTGCCAGCAGAACCCAGACCCTAGCGAACAATGAGCAGTTCTTC. The chain combines TRBV2 with TRBJ2-1, with D perhaps TRBD2 (6 bases). The CDR3 loop spans 15 amino acids. V gave up 6 bases and J gave up 5 bases, with 17 bases separating them. CDR1 and CDR2 from the germline V gene are SNHLY and FYNNEI.

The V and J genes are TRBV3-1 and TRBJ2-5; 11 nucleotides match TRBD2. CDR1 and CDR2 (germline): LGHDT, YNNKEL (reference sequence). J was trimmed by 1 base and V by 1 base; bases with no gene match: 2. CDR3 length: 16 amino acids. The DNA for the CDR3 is TGTGCCAGCAGCCAAGGGACTAGCGGGCCCCAAGAGACCCAGTACTTC. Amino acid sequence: CASSQGTSGPQETQYF.

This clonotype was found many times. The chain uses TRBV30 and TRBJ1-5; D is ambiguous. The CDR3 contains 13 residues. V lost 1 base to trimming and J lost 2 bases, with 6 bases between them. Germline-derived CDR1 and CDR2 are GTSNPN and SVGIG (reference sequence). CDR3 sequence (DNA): TGTGCCTGGAGTGAGGCCGGCAATCAGCCCCAGCATTTT. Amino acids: CAWSEAGNQPQHF. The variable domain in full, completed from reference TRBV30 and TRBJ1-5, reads SQTIHQWPATLVQPVGSPLSLECTVEGTSNPNLYWYRQAAGRGLQLLFYSVGIGQISSEVPQNLSASRPQDRQFILSSKKLLLSDSGFYLCAWSEAGNQPQHFGDGTRLSIL.

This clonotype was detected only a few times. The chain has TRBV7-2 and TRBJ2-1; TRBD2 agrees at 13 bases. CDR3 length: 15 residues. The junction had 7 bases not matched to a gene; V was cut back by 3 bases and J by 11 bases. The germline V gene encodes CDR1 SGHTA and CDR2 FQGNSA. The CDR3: CASSLLTSGGAQQFF. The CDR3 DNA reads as TGTGCCAGCAGCTTGCTTACTAGCGGGGGGGCCCAGCAGTTCTTC.

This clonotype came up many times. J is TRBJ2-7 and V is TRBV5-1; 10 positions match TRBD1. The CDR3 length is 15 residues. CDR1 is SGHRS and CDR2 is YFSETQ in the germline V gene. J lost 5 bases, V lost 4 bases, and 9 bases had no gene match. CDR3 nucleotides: TGCGCCAGCAGCCAGAGGGGACAGGGGACCCACGAGCAGTACTTC. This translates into CASSQRGQGTHEQYF.

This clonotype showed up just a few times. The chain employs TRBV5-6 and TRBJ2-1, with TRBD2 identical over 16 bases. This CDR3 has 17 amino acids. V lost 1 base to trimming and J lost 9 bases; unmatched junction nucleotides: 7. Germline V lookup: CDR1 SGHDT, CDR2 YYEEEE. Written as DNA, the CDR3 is TGTGCCAGCAGCTTGTTTACGGGACTAGCGGGAGGGGGTGAGCAGTTCTTC. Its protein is CASSLFTGLAGGGEQFF. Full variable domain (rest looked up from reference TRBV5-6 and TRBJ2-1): DAGVTQSPTHLIKTRGQQVTLRCSPKSGHDTVSWYQQALGQGPQFIFQYYEEEERQRGNFPDRFSGHQFPNYSSELNVNALLLGDSALYLCASSLFTGLAGGGEQFFGPGTRLTVL.

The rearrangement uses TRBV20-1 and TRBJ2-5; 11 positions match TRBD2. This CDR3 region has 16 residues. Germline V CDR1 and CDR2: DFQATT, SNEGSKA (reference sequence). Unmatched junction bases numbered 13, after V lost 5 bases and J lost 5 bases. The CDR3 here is CSAAYGTSGGAETQYF. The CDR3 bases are TGCAGTGCTGCCTACGGAACTAGCGGGGGTGCGGAGACCCAGTACTTC.

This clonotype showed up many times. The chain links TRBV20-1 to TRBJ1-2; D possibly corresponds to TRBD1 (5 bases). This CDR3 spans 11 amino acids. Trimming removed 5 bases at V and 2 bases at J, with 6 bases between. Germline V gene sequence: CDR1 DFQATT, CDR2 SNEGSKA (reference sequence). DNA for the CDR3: TGCAGTGCTGGGGACAACTATGGCTACACCTTC. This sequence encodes CSAGDNYGYTF.